These T cell receptor beta chains were read from a single sample in a study of T cells in localized non-small cell lung cancer. The repertoire was sequenced with immunoSEQ multiplex PCR; TCRdb's copy has only in-frame clones and lacks some. Of 28,000 or so clones in the sample, approximately 84% were seen once. The sample here was peripheral blood, taken before any cancer treatment. These receptors all come from a man aged 40-75 years with stage III squamous cell lung carcinoma. The CDR3 runs from the conserved cysteine through the conserved F or W. Fields, in order: D gene, J gene, V gene, CDR3 length, clone size, CDR3 DNA, CDR3 protein. A D gene is named only where the DNA matches it firmly. Not all rows give a size; the values are once, few, many and, for expanded clones, a class.

d_gene: -; j_gene: TRBJ2-1; v_gene: TRBV29-1; len: 10; abundance: -; CDR3nt: TGCAGCGCCCGGGGTTATGAGCAGTTCTTC; CDR3aa: CSARGYEQFF
d_gene: -; j_gene: TRBJ1-2; v_gene: TRBV7-3; len: 13; abundance: -; CDR3nt: TGTGCCAGCAGGATGGGGTTTAACTATGGCTACACCTTC; CDR3aa: CASRMGFNYGYTF
d_gene: TRBD2; j_gene: TRBJ2-1; v_gene: TRBV19; len: 16; abundance: -; CDR3nt: TGTGCCAGTAGTATTGGGACTAGCGGTCCTCAGTATGAGCAGTTCTTC; CDR3aa: CASSIGTSGPQYEQFF
d_gene: -; j_gene: TRBJ2-1; v_gene: TRBV29-1; len: 15; abundance: -; CDR3nt: TGCAGCGTTAGAGAAGGGACTGGGAATAGGGGTGAGCAGTTCTTC; CDR3aa: CSVREGTGNRGEQFF
d_gene: TRBD1; j_gene: TRBJ2-2; v_gene: TRBV7-6; len: 15; abundance: -; CDR3nt: TGTGCCAGCAGCTCGCTACAGGGGACCACCGGGGAGCTGTTTTTT; CDR3aa: CASSSLQGTTGELFF
d_gene: TRBD1; j_gene: TRBJ1-2; v_gene: TRBV5-5; len: 13; abundance: -; CDR3nt: TGTGCCAGCACCGGACAGGGACCCGGTGGCTACACCTTC; CDR3aa: CASTGQGPGGYTF
d_gene: -; j_gene: TRBJ1-1; v_gene: TRBV5-6; len: 13; abundance: -; CDR3nt: TGTGCCAGCAGCTTGCCGGGACCCGCTGAAGCTTTCTTT; CDR3aa: CASSLPGPAEAFF
d_gene: TRBD1; j_gene: TRBJ2-4; v_gene: TRBV2; len: 16; abundance: -; CDR3nt: TGTGCCAGCAGTGAGGACAGGGGTCTAGCCAAAAACATTCAGTACTTC; CDR3aa: CASSEDRGLAKNIQYF
d_gene: -; j_gene: TRBJ1-1; v_gene: TRBV18; len: 14; abundance: -; CDR3nt: TGTGCCAGCTCACCACAGGCAATAATGACTGAAGCTTTCTTT; CDR3aa: CASSPQAIMTEAFF
d_gene: -; j_gene: TRBJ1-3; v_gene: TRBV30; len: 13; abundance: -; CDR3nt: TGTGCCTGGAGTTTGGGGTCTGGAAACACCATATATTTT; CDR3aa: CAWSLGSGNTIYF
d_gene: TRBD2; j_gene: TRBJ2-6; v_gene: TRBV6-4; len: 18; abundance: -; CDR3nt: TGTGCCAGCAGGTTCGTGCGGGGGGGCAGCTCTGGGGCCAACGTCCTGACTTTC; CDR3aa: CASRFVRGGSSGANVLTF
d_gene: -; j_gene: TRBJ1-5; v_gene: TRBV28; len: 15; abundance: -; CDR3nt: TGTGCCAGCATCCTACAAGGCTCCCGGGCGAAGCCCCAGCATTTT; CDR3aa: CASILQGSRAKPQHF
d_gene: TRBD1; j_gene: TRBJ2-1; v_gene: TRBV5-8; len: 15; abundance: -; CDR3nt: TGTGCCAGCAGCTTTTCGGGACAGCTTTACAATGAGCAGTTCTTC; CDR3aa: CASSFSGQLYNEQFF
d_gene: -; j_gene: TRBJ1-5; v_gene: TRBV18; len: 13; abundance: -; CDR3nt: TGTGCCAGCTCACCAGCGGGAAATCAGCCCCAGCATTTT; CDR3aa: CASSPAGNQPQHF
d_gene: -; j_gene: TRBJ1-1; v_gene: TRBV11-3; len: 12; abundance: few; CDR3nt: TGTGCCAGCAGCTTGCGGAACACTGAAGCTTTCTTT; CDR3aa: CASSLRNTEAFF
d_gene: TRBD1; j_gene: TRBJ2-3; v_gene: TRBV19; len: 14; abundance: -; CDR3nt: TGTGCCACAAAGACAGGGCCCAGCACAGATACGCAGTATTTT; CDR3aa: CATKTGPSTDTQYF
d_gene: TRBD1; j_gene: TRBJ2-3; v_gene: TRBV7-7; len: 16; abundance: -; CDR3nt: TGTGCTAGCAGCTTGGAGCCGACAGGGAGCACAGATACGCAGTATTTT; CDR3aa: CASSLEPTGSTDTQYF
d_gene: -; j_gene: TRBJ1-4; v_gene: TRBV29-1; len: 11; abundance: -; CDR3nt: TGCAGCGTTGGTCTAAATGAAAAACTGTTTTTT; CDR3aa: CSVGLNEKLFF
d_gene: TRBD1; j_gene: TRBJ2-2; v_gene: TRBV7-6; len: 17; abundance: -; CDR3nt: TGTGCCAGCAGCACCCCAACAGGGGCTCCCCACACCGGGGAGCTGTTTTTT; CDR3aa: CASSTPTGAPHTGELFF
d_gene: TRBD2; j_gene: TRBJ2-7; v_gene: TRBV7-2; len: 17; abundance: -; CDR3nt: TGTGCCAGCAGCTTAGACGGGTACAGGACTAGCGGATCCGAGCAGTACTTC; CDR3aa: CASSLDGYRTSGSEQYF
d_gene: -; j_gene: TRBJ1-1; v_gene: TRBV6-5; len: 11; abundance: -; CDR3nt: TGTGCCAGCTTCGACCGCGCTGAAGCTTTCTTT; CDR3aa: CASFDRAEAFF
d_gene: -; j_gene: TRBJ1-4; v_gene: TRBV6-5; len: 13; abundance: -; CDR3nt: TGTGCCAGCAACGGGAGGGGGAATGAAAAACTGTTTTTT; CDR3aa: CASNGRGNEKLFF
d_gene: -; j_gene: TRBJ1-2; v_gene: TRBV19; len: 13; abundance: -; CDR3nt: TGTGCCACCAACAAGGGAAATAACTATGGCTACACCTTC; CDR3aa: CATNKGNNYGYTF
d_gene: -; j_gene: TRBJ1-4; v_gene: TRBV4-1; len: 15; abundance: few; CDR3nt: TGCGCCAGCAGCGACACCGGCCATCAGGATGAAAAACTGTTTTTT; CDR3aa: CASSDTGHQDEKLFF
d_gene: -; j_gene: TRBJ2-3; v_gene: TRBV4-2; len: 16; abundance: -; CDR3nt: TGTGCCAGCAGCCAAGAGGGAGCCCTTGTGGGCGATACGCAGTATTTT; CDR3aa: CASSQEGALVGDTQYF
d_gene: TRBD2; j_gene: TRBJ2-1; v_gene: TRBV2; len: 15; abundance: -; CDR3nt: TGTGCCACTTCCACGGGTAGCGGGGCCTACAATGAGCAGTTCTTC; CDR3aa: CATSTGSGAYNEQFF
d_gene: -; j_gene: TRBJ1-2; v_gene: TRBV30; len: 12; abundance: -; CDR3nt: TGTGCCTGGAGGGACAACGACTATGGCTACACCTTC; CDR3aa: CAWRDNDYGYTF
d_gene: -; j_gene: TRBJ2-4; v_gene: TRBV29-1; len: 14; abundance: -; CDR3nt: TGCAGCGCTGGTCGCATGGGAGCCAAAAACATTCAGTACTTC; CDR3aa: CSAGRMGAKNIQYF
d_gene: -; j_gene: TRBJ2-2; v_gene: TRBV19; len: 15; abundance: medium-sized; CDR3nt: TGTGCCAGTATCTTAGACCACGCGAACACCGGGGAGCTGTTTTTT; CDR3aa: CASILDHANTGELFF
d_gene: TRBD2; j_gene: TRBJ2-1; v_gene: TRBV7-2; len: 15; abundance: -; CDR3nt: TGTGCCAGCAGGGCTCCGGGACTAGTCTACAATGAGCAGTTCTTC; CDR3aa: CASRAPGLVYNEQFF
d_gene: -; j_gene: TRBJ2-3; v_gene: TRBV6-5; len: 14; abundance: -; CDR3nt: TGTGCCAGCAGTTACGAATCGAGGGGGGATACGCAGTATTTT; CDR3aa: CASSYESRGDTQYF
d_gene: -; j_gene: TRBJ1-2; v_gene: TRBV19; len: 12; abundance: few; CDR3nt: TGTGCCAGTAGTAGTCGGATCTATGGCTACACCTTC; CDR3aa: CASSSRIYGYTF
d_gene: TRBD1; j_gene: TRBJ1-2; v_gene: TRBV11-1; len: 14; abundance: -; CDR3nt: TGTGCCAGCAGCCGGGACAGGCGTTTCGGGGGCTACACCTTC; CDR3aa: CASSRDRRFGGYTF
d_gene: TRBD1; j_gene: TRBJ1-1; v_gene: TRBV30; len: 15; abundance: -; CDR3nt: TGTGCCTGGAGTGGGGGGACAGGGGTCAACACTGAAGCTTTCTTT; CDR3aa: CAWSGGTGVNTEAFF
d_gene: -; j_gene: TRBJ1-1; v_gene: TRBV6-5; len: 12; abundance: -; CDR3nt: TGTGCCAGCAGTGCGACTGCGCGAGAAGCTTTCTTT; CDR3aa: CASSATAREAFF
d_gene: -; j_gene: TRBJ1-3; v_gene: TRBV6-1; len: 14; abundance: -; CDR3nt: TGTGCCAGCAGTGAAACCCAGGGGGGAAACACCATATATTTT; CDR3aa: CASSETQGGNTIYF